This passage covers 11 T cell receptor beta chains from one sample sequenced in a study of Ad26.COV2.S vaccination and SARS-CoV-2 variants. Noted treatment: 15 to 20 received Ad26.COV2.S at low or high dose, single or two shots; roughly five received placebo; per-sample allocation not given. Material that was analyzed had been drawn on day 63 after the first vaccine or placebo injection. TCRdb's table, derived via immunoSEQ multiplex PCR, lists solely in-frame clones and lacks some. This table holds some 300,000 clones, about 85% found once. This specimen consisted of peripheral blood, obtained in a trial of Ad26.COV2.S vaccine versus placebo. All receptors come from a person aged 18-60 years who received the Ad26.COV2.S COVID-19 vaccine or a placebo.

The genes are TRBV9 and TRBJ2-7; 12 bases map to TRBD1. V shed 4 bases and J 5 bases; nucleotides not matched to a gene: 4. The germline V gene has CDR1 SGDLS and CDR2 YYNGEE. This CDR3 has 14 residues. The CDR3 bases are TGTGCCAGCAGCAGGGACAGGGGGCGCCACGAGCAGTACTTC. Translation: CASSRDRGRHEQYF.

The chain uses TRBV2 and TRBJ1-4; a weak D match, TRBD1 (5 bases). This CDR3 spans 15 amino acids. In germline, CDR1 is SNHLY, CDR2 FYNNEI. Trimming removed 2 bases at V and 8 bases at J, with 15 bases between. CDR3 nucleotides: TGTGCCAGCAGTGAACGGCGGGGGATTTCGGAAAAACTGTTTTTT. This sequence encodes CASSERRGISEKLFF. Using reference TRBV2 and TRBJ1-4 for the parts outside the CDR3, the full variable domain is EPEVTQTPSHQVTQMGQEVILRCVPISNHLYFYWYRQILGQKVEFLVSFYNNEISEKSEIFDDQFSVERPDGSNFTLKIRSTKLEDSAMYFCASSERRGISEKLFFGSGTQLSVL.

The rearrangement links TRBV5-6 to TRBJ1-2; D gene uncertain. The CDR3 extends over 12 amino acids. The V gene's germline CDR1 is SGHDT and CDR2 YYEEEE. V was trimmed by 4 bases and J by 8 bases, leaving 12 bases between them. CDR3 nucleotide sequence: TGTGCCAGCAGCCTCTCCCGGGCAGGCTACACCTTC. Encoded protein: CASSLSRAGYTF.

The genes are TRBV5-4 and TRBJ2-2; no reliable D call. This CDR3 spans 15 amino acids. The ends were cut back, 10 bases at V and 4 bases at J, with 20 bases in the middle. Germline V gene data show CDR1 as SGHNT and CDR2 as YYREEE (reference sequence). CDR3 protein: CAVKKENVGTGELFF. In nucleotides, the CDR3 is TGTGCCGTTAAAAAGGAGAACGTCGGCACCGGGGAGCTGTTTTTT.

The J gene is TRBJ1-2, the V gene TRBV7-9; D remains ambiguous. Germline V gene data show CDR1 as SEHNR and CDR2 as FQNEAQ (reference sequence). The germline V and J ends were trimmed by 1 base and 1 base, with 7 bases remaining between them. There are 14 residues in the CDR3. CDR3: CASSLGQVNYGYTF. CDR3 DNA: TGTGCCAGCAGCTTAGGGCAGGTTAACTATGGCTACACCTTC.

The chain joins TRBV4-1 to TRBJ2-2, with a weak D call TRBD2 (7 bases). The CDR3 loop spans 15 amino acids. In germline, CDR1 is MGHRA, CDR2 YSYEKL. Deletions cut 3 bases from V and 4 bases from J, with 12 bases between. The CDR3 sequence: CASSQRRGATGELFF. CDR3 DNA sequence: TGCGCCAGCAGCCAGCGACGGGGGGCCACCGGGGAGCTGTTTTTT.

Here the CDR3 reads CASSIKRGGNNEQFF. DNA of the CDR3: TGTGCCAGTAGTATCAAGCGGGGGGGGAACAATGAGCAGTTCTTC. J is TRBJ2-1 and V is TRBV19, with 10 bases that match TRBD2. Germline loops: CDR1 LNHDA, CDR2 SQIVND (reference sequence). The CDR3 consists of 15 residues. Trimming removed 3 bases from V and 5 bases from J; junction bases left unmatched: 4. Complete variable domain (other parts from reference TRBV19 and TRBJ2-1): DGGITQSPKYLFRKEGQNVTLSCEQNLNHDAMYWYRQDPGQGLRLIYYSQIVNDFQKGDIAEGYSVSREKKESFPLTVTSAQKNPTAFYLCASSIKRGGNNEQFFGPGTRLTVL.

V and J are TRBV6-6 and TRBJ1-2; D not resolved. The CDR3 is 14 residues long. The germline V and J ends were trimmed by 0 bases and 4 bases, with 9 bases remaining between them. Germline lookup yields CDR1 MNHNY and CDR2 SVGAGI (reference sequence). In nucleotides, the CDR3 is TGTGCCAGCAGTTACTCGAATGAGATCTATGGCTACACCTTC. Residues: CASSYSNEIYGYTF.

CDR3 coding DNA: TGTGCCAGCTCCCTCGCAGCAGGGAACACTGAAGCTTTCTTT. Translated, it gives CASSLAAGNTEAFF. This chain joins TRBV18 and TRBJ1-1, with D unclear. This CDR3 has 14 residues. V dropped 6 bases and J dropped 1 base, with 12 bases sitting between them. Germline CDR1 is KGHSH and CDR2 is LQKENI.

The chain joins TRBV6-5 to TRBJ1-2; 9 nucleotides line up with TRBD1. In germline, CDR1 is MNHEY, CDR2 SVGAGI. With V trimmed by 10 bases and J by 0 bases, 9 bases remained unmatched. This CDR3 is built from 15 residues. CDR3 loop: CATRQGGHANYGYTF. In nucleotides, the CDR3 is TGTGCCACCCGACAGGGGGGACATGCTAACTATGGCTACACCTTC.

This clone was recorded once. The chain couples TRBV7-2 to TRBJ1-2; TRBD1 aligns across 7 bases. The CDR3 is made up of 14 amino acids. CDR1 is SGHTA, CDR2 FQGNSA, per germline. Germline trimming cut 5 bases from V and 8 bases from J; bases unmatched to any gene: 11. This CDR3 is CASSPGRQGSGYTF. Written as DNA, the CDR3 is TGTGCCAGCAGCCCCGGAAGACAGGGAAGCGGCTACACCTTC.